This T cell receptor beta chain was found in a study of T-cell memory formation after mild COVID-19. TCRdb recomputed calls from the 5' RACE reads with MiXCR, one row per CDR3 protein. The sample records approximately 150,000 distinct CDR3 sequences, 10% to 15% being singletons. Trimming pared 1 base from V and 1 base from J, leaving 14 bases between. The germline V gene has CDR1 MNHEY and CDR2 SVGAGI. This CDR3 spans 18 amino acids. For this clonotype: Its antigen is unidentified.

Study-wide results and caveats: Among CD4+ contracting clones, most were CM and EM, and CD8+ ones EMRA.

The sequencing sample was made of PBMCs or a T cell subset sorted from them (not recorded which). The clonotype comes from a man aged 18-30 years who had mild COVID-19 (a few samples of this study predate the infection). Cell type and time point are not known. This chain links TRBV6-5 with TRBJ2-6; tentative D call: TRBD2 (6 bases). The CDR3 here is CASSYFAGGPSGANVLTF. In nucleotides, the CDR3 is TGTGCCAGCAGTTACTTTGCCGGGGGTCCGTCTGGGGCCAACGTCCTGACTTTC.